The TCR beta chain under discussion was sequenced for a study of T-cell reconstitution after alpha-beta-depleted transplantation in children. Study outcomes and limitations: Several hundred expanded graft clones reportedly were the source of alpha-beta T cells about two months after transplant. After one year, T-cell counts and TCRbeta diversity mostly came from new T cells. Some patients showed high day-60 TCRbeta diversity, which derived from surviving recipient T cells and thymic progenitors.

During its preparation, the TCRbeta library received unique molecular identifiers. TCRdb reanalysed the PCR reads using MiXCR and keeps one entry per CDR3 protein. The sample has around 31,000 distinct CDR3 sequences, about 6.8% seen once. This clonotype was seen ten or more times. Its antigen is unidentified. The CDR3 loop spans 18 amino acids. The V end lost 0 bases, the J end lost 3 bases, and 17 bases lay between the germline ends. CDR1 is LGHNA and CDR2 is YSLEER in the germline V gene. The chain is built from TRBV4-3 and TRBJ1-4; no firm D call. This clonotype originated in a child in the first two years of life who had a stem cell transplant for acute myeloid leukemia, so the T cells may come from the graft donor. The starting material was peripheral blood, obtained 60 days after TCRalphabeta/CD19-depleted stem cell transplant. CDR3 DNA sequence: TGCGCCAGCAGCCAAGATCTACGAGACTGGAGTGCTAATGAAAAACTGTTTTTT. Its translation: CASSQDLRDWSANEKLFF.